Listed below are T cell receptor beta chains from one sample, sequenced in a study of CD8 T cells in Susac syndrome. Via MiXCR, TCRdb re-called the immunoSEQ multiplex PCR reads, giving one row per CDR3 protein. The profile shows about 430,000 distinct CDR3 sequences, around 85% of them singletons. Sequenced: CD8+ T cells from PBMCs. Every receptor here comes from a human donor with multiple sclerosis. CDR3s include the opening cysteine and the closing phenylalanine or tryptophan. Fields, in order: CDR3 protein, J gene, V gene.

cdr3_aa: CASSLVAGVSTDTQYF; j_call: TRBJ2-3; v_call: TRBV7-8
cdr3_aa: CASRGGLAVGELFF; j_call: TRBJ2-2; v_call: TRBV27
cdr3_aa: CASSLSSGAGNTIYF; j_call: TRBJ1-3; v_call: TRBV4-1
cdr3_aa: CASSLPPMGVDTGELFF; j_call: TRBJ2-2; v_call: TRBV4-1
cdr3_aa: CASSEWGTSDTGELFF; j_call: TRBJ2-2; v_call: TRBV25-1
cdr3_aa: CASSGPGEQFF; j_call: TRBJ2-1; v_call: TRBV9
cdr3_aa: CASSQVVNSPLHF; j_call: TRBJ1-6; v_call: TRBV14
cdr3_aa: CASSLTGSDYGYTF; j_call: TRBJ1-2; v_call: TRBV27
cdr3_aa: CASSRQGSTEAFF; j_call: TRBJ1-1; v_call: TRBV27
cdr3_aa: CSALGGGTYNEQFF; j_call: TRBJ2-1; v_call: TRBV20-1
cdr3_aa: CASSPGRNTDTQYF; j_call: TRBJ2-3; v_call: TRBV7-9
cdr3_aa: CASSSLAGNTGELFF; j_call: TRBJ2-2; v_call: TRBV7-3
cdr3_aa: CASSDGYANTGELFF; j_call: TRBJ2-2; v_call: TRBV25-1
cdr3_aa: CASSLALGGGDTTDTQYF; j_call: TRBJ2-3; v_call: TRBV11-3
cdr3_aa: CASSQDITDTQYF; j_call: TRBJ2-3; v_call: TRBV3-1
cdr3_aa: CASSFTTGEQYF; j_call: TRBJ2-7; v_call: TRBV27
cdr3_aa: CASGQDSDYSAYTEAFF; j_call: TRBJ1-1; v_call: TRBV4-2
cdr3_aa: CASSTRSGTGAYEQYF; j_call: TRBJ2-7; v_call: TRBV27
cdr3_aa: CASSSGTGHEAFF; j_call: TRBJ1-1; v_call: TRBV7-3
cdr3_aa: CASSGSHNEQFF; j_call: TRBJ2-1; v_call: TRBV6-6
cdr3_aa: CATRSGGTNEQFF; j_call: TRBJ2-1; v_call: TRBV12-3/TRBV12-4
cdr3_aa: CAWSPLGGHDEQYF; j_call: TRBJ2-7; v_call: TRBV30
cdr3_aa: CASSYSVTGLNTEAFF; j_call: TRBJ1-1; v_call: TRBV28
cdr3_aa: CATGPGANSYEQYF; j_call: TRBJ2-7; v_call: TRBV7-6
cdr3_aa: CASSFLAGGLNEQFF; j_call: TRBJ2-1; v_call: TRBV28
cdr3_aa: CASSQEGQAEAFF; j_call: TRBJ1-1; v_call: TRBV4-1
cdr3_aa: CASSQVTGFEAFF; j_call: TRBJ1-1; v_call: TRBV4-1
cdr3_aa: CASSLAWTGAFGYTF; j_call: TRBJ1-2; v_call: TRBV5-8
cdr3_aa: CASRRRTDQETQYF; j_call: TRBJ2-5; v_call: TRBV12-3/TRBV12-4
cdr3_aa: CASSKTGRENTEAFF; j_call: TRBJ1-1; v_call: TRBV7-9
cdr3_aa: CASSLGVVEETQYF; j_call: TRBJ2-5; v_call: TRBV7-6
cdr3_aa: CSVELREDSQETQYF; j_call: TRBJ2-5; v_call: TRBV29-1